The 18 T cell receptor beta chains given below trace back to one sample, sequenced in a study of CD8+CD57+ T cells in acquired aplastic anemia. Previously, flow cytometry had revealed CD8+CD57+ cell expansion in the patients chosen for sequencing. TCR beta VDJ combinations and CDR3 sequences were profiled from genomic DNA. TCRdb reprocessed the reads via MiXCR and lists one record per CDR3 protein. The sample holds around 290,000 distinct CDR3 sequences; about 50% are singletons and the top ten take roughly 1.2%. Specimen: sorted CD4+, CD8+, or CD8+CD57+ T cells (not recorded which) from PBMCs. The receptors stem from a human donor with aplastic anemia.

This chain connects TRBV29-1 to TRBJ2-1; 9 nucleotides align to TRBD1. Germline CDR1 SQVTM, CDR2 ANQGSEA. The V gene end was trimmed by 7 bases and the J gene end by 1 base; junction bases not matched to a gene: 14. The CDR3 extends over 17 amino acids. CDR3 region: CSETGTGRADSYNEQFF. CDR3 DNA sequence: TGCAGCGAGACCGGGACAGGGAGAGCGGATTCCTACAATGAGCAGTTCTTC.

The CDR3 nucleotides are TGTGCCATCAGTGAAGGTAGCGGGAACGAGCAGTACTTC. This encodes CAISEGSGNEQYF. The chain joins TRBV7-8 to TRBJ2-7, with TRBD2 matching over 8 bases. The length of the CDR3 is 13 residues. With 10 bases clipped from V and 5 bases from J, the junction kept 10 bases outside the gene matches. CDR1 and CDR2 from the germline V gene are SGHVS and FQNEAQ.

The V and J genes are TRBV10-1 and TRBJ1-4; 8 nucleotides align to TRBD1. CDR3 length: 13 amino acids. Germline trimming cut 6 bases from V and 6 bases from J; bases unmatched to any gene: 3. Germline V lookup: CDR1 WNHNN, CDR2 SYGVQD (reference sequence). The CDR3 bases are TGCGCCAGCAGAACAGGGGGAGATGAAAAACTGTTTTTT. Residues: CASRTGGDEKLFF.

The chain recombines TRBV24-1 with TRBJ2-3; tentatively, D is TRBD1 or TRBD2 (5 bases each). In germline, CDR1 is KGHDR, CDR2 SFDVKD. Deletions cut 3 bases from V and 0 bases from J, with 12 bases between. This CDR3 has 16 amino acids. CDR3 DNA: TGTGCCACCAGTGATCGGGGCGCCACAAGCACAGATACGCAGTATTTT. It translates to CATSDRGATSTDTQYF.

The genes are TRBV20-1 and TRBJ2-7; TRBD1 is a possible D gene (5 bases). The CDR3 sequence is 13 residues long. In germline, CDR1 is DFQATT, CDR2 SNEGSKA (reference sequence). V gave up 2 bases and J gave up 0 bases, with 8 bases separating them. The CDR3 DNA follows: TGCAGTGCTAGACGCAGGGACTCCTACGAGCAGTACTTC. This codes for CSARRRDSYEQYF.

V gene TRBV19 combines with J gene TRBJ2-1, with D perhaps matching TRBD2 (6 bases). V dropped 3 bases and J dropped 6 bases, with 12 bases sitting between them. The CDR3 has 14 residues. Looked up from germline, CDR1 is LNHDA and CDR2 is SQIVND (reference sequence). The CDR3 here is CASSITGVVNEQFF. CDR3 bases: TGTGCCAGTAGTATTACGGGAGTGGTCAATGAGCAGTTCTTC.

This clonotype was observed a few times. The chain couples TRBV20-1 to TRBJ2-3; TRBD1 or TRBD2 may be the D gene (5 bases each). V shed 4 bases and J shed 0 bases, with 14 bases lying between them. The CDR3 consists of 15 residues. CDR1 DFQATT and CDR2 SNEGSKA come from the germline V gene (reference sequence). The CDR3 spells CSAKAGTVSTDTQYF. CDR3 bases: TGCAGTGCTAAGGCCGGGACGGTTAGCACAGATACGCAGTATTTT.

This chain joins TRBV19 and TRBJ1-2; D is unresolved. V was trimmed by 10 bases and J by 6 bases, leaving 21 bases between them. In germline, CDR1 is LNHDA, CDR2 SQIVND (reference sequence). This CDR3 region has 14 residues. The CDR3 is CATLAGSSFHGYTF. In nucleotides, the CDR3 is TGTGCCACCCTCGCTGGGTCGTCGTTCCATGGCTACACCTTC. The entire variable domain, with the rest obtained from reference TRBV19 and TRBJ1-2, is as follows: DGGITQSPKYLFRKEGQNVTLSCEQNLNHDAMYWYRQDPGQGLRLIYYSQIVNDFQKGDIAEGYSVSREKKESFPLTVTSAQKNPTAFYLCATLAGSSFHGYTFGSGTRLTVV.

Note on this clonotype: This may be a read error, as it is one base from a much larger clone. Written as DNA, the CDR3 is TGCAGTGCTCAAGGGCCCACCGGGGAGCTGTTTTTT. Its protein product is CSAQGPTGELFF. The chain recombines TRBV20-1 with TRBJ2-2; no definite D call. Germline V CDR1 and CDR2: DFQATT, SNEGSKA (reference sequence). V lost 5 bases and J 4 bases, leaving 8 bases between the germline ends. The CDR3 has 12 amino acids.

This clonotype was found many times. The chain has TRBV7-9 and TRBJ1-2; D unresolved. CDR3 length equals 16 residues. V lost 7 bases to trimming and J lost 0 bases, with 18 bases between them. The germline V gene encodes CDR1 SEHNR and CDR2 FQNEAQ (reference sequence). This CDR3 is CASTLPGGEANYGYTF. CDR3 nucleotide sequence: TGTGCCAGCACCCTTCCGGGCGGAGAAGCTAACTATGGCTACACCTTC.

V usage is TRBV2 and J usage is TRBJ1-1; 12 bases are shared with TRBD1. The germline V gene has CDR1 SNHLY and CDR2 FYNNEI. CDR3 length equals 13 residues. V shed 5 bases, J shed 10 bases, and the junction held 5 bases outside the gene matches. CDR3 sequence: CASSPGTGGIAFF. Here the CDR3 DNA reads TGTGCCAGCAGTCCCGGGACAGGGGGCATAGCTTTCTTT.

Remarks on this clonotype: One end of the junction varies from germline; a read error may be responsible. The genes are TRBV7-9 and TRBJ2-2, with 11 bases identical to TRBD1. There are 16 residues in the CDR3. From germline, CDR1 is SEHNR and CDR2 FQNEAQ (reference sequence). The CDR3 region is CASSWGTGGNAGELFF. In DNA form, the CDR3 reads TGCGCCAGCAGCTGGGGGACAGGGGGTAACGCCGGGGAGCTGTTTTTT. Complete variable domain (other parts from reference TRBV7-9 and TRBJ2-2): DTGVSQNPRHKITKRGQNVTFRCDPISEHNRLYWYRQTLGQGPEFLTYFQNEAQLEKSRLLSDRFSAERPKGSFSTLEIQRTEQGDSAMYLCASSWGTGGNAGELFFGEGSRLTVL.

There are a few counts of this clonotype. The chain has TRBV6-1 and TRBJ1-1, with a tentative D call TRBD1 (6 bases). Germline loops: CDR1 MNHNS, CDR2 SASEGT. The CDR3 has 14 residues. The V gene lost 4 bases and the J gene lost 1 base, with 10 bases spanning the gap. This CDR3 reads CASSARTANTEAFF. The CDR3 bases are TGTGCCAGCAGTGCCAGGACAGCGAACACTGAAGCTTTCTTT.

This clonotype was counted between two and nine times. V gene TRBV20-1 combines with J gene TRBJ1-1, with a tentative D call TRBD1 (5 bases). The CDR3 has 15 residues. V lost 0 bases, J lost 2 bases, and 13 bases lay in between. Germline V CDR1 and CDR2: DFQATT, SNEGSKA (reference sequence). CDR3 bases: TGCAGTGCTAGAGATTACCAAGGACAAAACACTGAAGCTTTCTTT. This translates into CSARDYQGQNTEAFF.

This clonotype was seen once. The chain joins TRBV2 to TRBJ1-4; tentative D call: TRBD1 (6 bases). The CDR3 contains 12 residues. Germline CDR1 and CDR2: SNHLY and FYNNEI. V dropped 7 bases and J dropped 11 bases, with 14 bases sitting between them. CDR3 sequence reads: CASTLGAGKLFF. DNA of the CDR3: TGTGCCAGCACCCTGGGGGCAGGTAAACTGTTTTTT.

The V gene is TRBV20-1, the J gene TRBJ2-1; 7 bases are shared with TRBD2. This CDR3 is built from 10 residues. V was pared by 8 bases and J by 8 bases, with 3 bases of the junction left unmatched. CDR1 and CDR2 (germline): DFQATT, SNEGSKA (reference sequence). The CDR3 loop reads CSSGTDEQFF. The DNA of the CDR3 is TGCAGTAGCGGGACCGATGAGCAGTTCTTC.

This clonotype was seen just once. The V gene is TRBV19, the J gene TRBJ2-3, with D perhaps TRBD1 (6 bases). Germline CDR1 reads LNHDA; CDR2 reads SQIVND (reference sequence). The CDR3 is 14 amino acids. The V and J ends lost 9 bases and 2 bases respectively, with 15 bases between them. CDR3 in DNA: TGTGCCAGCCGACAGGCCAGATCCACAGATACGCAGTATTTT. This encodes CASRQARSTDTQYF.

In regard to this clonotype: A junction end diverges from the germline sequence, so it may reflect a read error. V gene TRBV5-6 combines with J gene TRBJ2-1; no reliable D call. CDR3 length: 17 residues. Germline CDR1 and CDR2: SGHDT and YYEEEE. In DNA, the CDR3 is TGTGCCAGCAGCTGGGCAGTGGTATCTGTGAGGTTCAATAAGCAGTTCTTC. Translation: CASSWAVVSVRFNKQFF. The variable domain in full, completed from reference TRBV5-6 and TRBJ2-1, reads DAGVTQSPTHLIKTRGQQVTLRCSPKSGHDTVSWYQQALGQGPQFIFQYYEEEERQRGNFPDRFSGHQFPNYSSELNVNALLLGDSALYLCASSWAVVSVRFNKQFFGPGTRLTVL.